The 22 T cell receptor beta chains below were found in one sample sequenced in a study of T cells in Graves' hyperthyroidism and ophthalmopathy. What was amplified from RNA transcripts were TCR beta CDR3 regions. During a first-round RT-PCR of the TCR CDR3, the HTBI primer set was used. One entry per CDR3 protein, called by TCRdb with MiXCR from the multiplex PCR reads. The table has roughly 560,000 distinct CDR3 sequences, roughly 14% seen once. The material sequenced was blood. Receptors originate from a middle-aged woman with Graves' ophthalmopathy.

This clonotype was found many times. V gene TRBV6-1 combines with J gene TRBJ1-2; possibly TRBD1 for D (6 bases). This CDR3 is 13 amino acids long. Germline CDR1 and CDR2: MNHNS and SASEGT. V lost 7 bases, J lost 8 bases, and 17 bases lay in between. CDR3 DNA: TGTGCCAGCATTGAGTCCAGGGGTCGGGGCTACACCTTC. Protein product: CASIESRGRGYTF.

This clonotype was seen repeatedly, ten times or more. The chain joins TRBV19 to TRBJ1-2, with 7 bases identical to TRBD1. The CDR3 runs to 15 residues. V lost 5 bases and J lost 7; bases outside the gene matches: 13. Per the germline V gene, CDR1 is LNHDA and CDR2 is SQIVND (reference sequence). The CDR3 sequence: CASSLYGTATAGYTF. The DNA for the CDR3 is TGTGCCAGTAGTCTTTACGGGACAGCTACTGCTGGCTACACCTTC.

This clonotype was observed a handful of times. A much larger clone is a single base away; this may be a read error. The V call is TRBV19, the J call TRBJ1-2; perhaps TRBD1 as D (6 bases). V was shortened by 5 bases and J by 3 bases, with 19 bases between the two germline ends. Germline V gene data show CDR1 as LNHDA and CDR2 as SQIVND (reference sequence). CDR3 length equals 16 residues. CDR3 residues: CASSPSGAGADYGYTF. DNA of the CDR3: TGTGCCAGTAGTCCCTCGGGGGCAGGGGCTGACTATGGCTACACCTTC.

This rearrangement joins TRBV12-5 to TRBJ2-3; TRBD2 matches 8 bases. V was pared by 6 bases and J by 1 base, with 6 bases of the junction left unmatched. Germline assignment: CDR1 LGHNT and CDR2 FRNRAP. This CDR3 is built from 15 residues. CDR3 protein: CASGLSGARTDTQYF. CDR3 in DNA: TGTGCTAGTGGCCTTAGCGGGGCCCGCACAGATACGCAGTATTTT.

This clonotype was seen ten or more times. The chain uses TRBV29-1 and TRBJ2-5; maybe TRBD2 (6 bases). Trimming took off 3 bases at V and 4 bases at J, with 15 bases between the two ends. This CDR3 has 14 amino acids. CDR1 is SQVTM and CDR2 is ANQGSEA in the germline V gene. The CDR3 is CSVEPLGGLETQYF. In nucleotides, the CDR3 is TGCAGCGTTGAGCCCCTGGGAGGACTAGAGACCCAGTACTTC. Using reference TRBV29-1 and TRBJ2-5 for the parts outside the CDR3, the full variable domain is SAVISQKPSRDICQRGTSLTIQCQVDSQVTMMFWYRQQPGQSLTLIATANQGSEATYESGFVIDKFPISRPNLTFSTLTVSNMSPEDSSIYLCSVEPLGGLETQYFGPGTRLLVL.

This clonotype occurred a few times. The chain employs TRBV18 and TRBJ2-7, with TRBD1 identical over 8 bases. V was pared by 2 bases and J by 5 bases, with 8 bases of the junction left unmatched. The CDR3 has 15 amino acids. Germline V lookup: CDR1 KGHSH, CDR2 LQKENI. The DNA of the CDR3 is TGTGCCAGCTCACCAATGGGACAGGTCTATGACGAGCAGTACTTC. Translated, it gives CASSPMGQVYDEQYF.

The V and J genes are TRBV19 and TRBJ2-5; TRBD1 might be the D (6 bases). The CDR3 length is 16 residues. Germline CDR1 reads LNHDA; CDR2 reads SQIVND (reference sequence). Trimming took 3 bases from V and 0 from J, leaving 14 bases between them. The CDR3 protein is CASSIEGEGYQETQYF. The CDR3 coding sequence is TGTGCCAGTAGTATCGAGGGGGAAGGGTACCAAGAGACCCAGTACTTC.

This clonotype was counted many times. The chain links TRBV28 to TRBJ2-6, with D unresolved. Germline loops: CDR1 MDHEN, CDR2 SYDVKM. CDR3 length: 13 amino acids. V was cut by 8 bases and J by 0 bases, with 5 bases left in between. The CDR3 reads CASVPSGANVLTF. DNA for the CDR3: TGTGCCAGCGTTCCCTCTGGGGCCAACGTCCTGACTTTC.

There are many counts of this clonotype. The chain couples TRBV27 to TRBJ1-2; 7 nucleotides match TRBD1. The CDR3 is 14 amino acids. In germline, CDR1 is MNHEY, CDR2 SMNVEV (reference sequence). V shed 5 bases, J shed 6 bases, and the junction held 9 bases outside the gene matches. As DNA, the CDR3 is TGTGCCAGCAGTACAAGACAGGGTGCCCATGGCTACACCTTC. Protein: CASSTRQGAHGYTF.

This clonotype was detected many times. The genes are TRBV19 and TRBJ1-2; D is uncertain. CDR1 is LNHDA, CDR2 SQIVND, per germline (reference sequence). The CDR3 consists of 14 residues. The ends were cut back, 7 bases at V and 3 bases at J, with 15 bases in the middle. In DNA form, the CDR3 reads TGTGCCAGTATGAGGGTCCATGGGGACTATGGCTACACCTTC. Amino acid sequence: CASMRVHGDYGYTF.

Many counts were recorded for this clonotype. The rearrangement links TRBV19 to TRBJ2-7, with TRBD1 as a possible D gene (8 bases). Trimming took off 3 bases at V and 5 bases at J, with 14 bases between the two ends. The germline V gene has CDR1 LNHDA and CDR2 SQIVND (reference sequence). CDR3 length: 14 residues. The DNA for the CDR3 is TGTGCCAGTAGTATTTCACAGGGGGGGAACGAGCAGTACTTC. This codes for CASSISQGGNEQYF.

This sequence joins TRBV7-2 and TRBJ2-7; a weak D match, TRBD1 (5 bases). This CDR3 has 14 amino acids. The germline CDR1 and CDR2 sequences are SGHTA and FQGNSA. V gave up 4 bases and J gave up 2 bases, with 12 bases separating them. The CDR3 region has the DNA TGTGCCAGCAGCTACCAGGGTCCCCCCTACGAGCAGTACTTC. It yields the protein CASSYQGPPYEQYF.

This clonotype was detected ten times or more. The rearrangement joins TRBV27 to TRBJ1-6, with D maybe TRBD1 (5 bases). Germline V gives CDR1 MNHEY, CDR2 SMNVEV (reference sequence). V lost 3 bases to trimming and J lost 7 bases, with 10 bases between them. This CDR3 has 14 amino acids. CDR3 sequence: CASSFQGRNSPLHF. In nucleotides, the CDR3 is TGTGCCAGCAGTTTTCAGGGACGCAATTCACCCCTCCACTTT.

The sample holds a few counts of this clonotype. The J gene is TRBJ2-6, the V gene TRBV6-4; 9 bases match TRBD1. The J segment lost 0 bases and the V segment lost 7 bases, leaving 7 bases of the junction unmatched. Germline V gene lookup returns CDR1 MRHNA and CDR2 SNTAGT. This CDR3 comprises 17 residues. CDR3 in amino acids: CASTQGAGGSGANVLTF. Here the CDR3 DNA reads TGTGCCAGCACACAGGGGGCAGGAGGCTCTGGGGCCAACGTCCTGACTTTC.

The chain has TRBV6-4 and TRBJ2-7, with 11 bases that match TRBD2. From germline, CDR1 is MRHNA and CDR2 SNTAGT. The CDR3 runs 15 residues. V lost 4 bases and J lost 8; bases outside the gene matches: 10. DNA of the CDR3: TGTGCCAGCAGTGCCACTAGCGGGAGCGGGGGCCAGCAGTACTTC. It translates to CASSATSGSGGQQYF.

The rearrangement uses TRBV12-3 or TRBV12-4 and TRBJ1-2; 9 nucleotides line up with TRBD1. The J segment lost 3 bases and the V segment lost 4 bases, leaving 18 bases of the junction unmatched. The CDR3 covers 19 residues. CDR3 loop: CASSSTGGLAFRKYYGYTF. CDR3 sequence (DNA): TGTGCCAGCAGTTCGACAGGGGGGCTTGCGTTTCGGAAATACTATGGCTACACCTTC.

This clonotype was recorded many times. The V gene is TRBV6-5, the J gene TRBJ1-5, with a possible D match to TRBD1 (6 bases). This CDR3 is 14 amino acids long. Trimming left V 4 bases short and J 6 bases short, with 13 bases between. Per the germline V gene, CDR1 is MNHEY and CDR2 is SVGAGI. CDR3 coding DNA: TGTGCCAGCAGTTCAGGGGTTGGCGTTCAGCCCCAGCATTTT. It encodes CASSSGVGVQPQHF.

This clonotype appeared many times. The rearrangement joins TRBV11-2 to TRBJ1-1; no reliable D call. Germline V gives CDR1 SGHAT, CDR2 FQNNGV. The V end lost 0 bases, the J end lost 3 bases, and 11 bases lay between the germline ends. The CDR3 covers 15 residues. CDR3 sequence reads: CASSLELVADTEAFF. CDR3 DNA sequence: TGTGCCAGCAGCTTAGAGCTTGTCGCTGACACTGAAGCTTTCTTT.

This clonotype occurred many times. The chain is built from TRBV6-4 and TRBJ2-7, with 9 bases fitting TRBD2. The length of the CDR3 is 18 residues. Germline CDR1 reads MRHNA; CDR2 reads SNTAGT. J gave up 1 base and V 5 bases, and 15 bases lay outside the gene matches. The CDR3 reads CASSRFGGRAGASYEQYF. The CDR3 coding sequence is TGTGCCAGCAGTCGGTTTGGCGGGAGGGCCGGGGCGTCCTACGAGCAGTACTTC.

This clonotype was counted only a few times. The genes are TRBV7-2 and TRBJ1-2; D unclear. The germline V gene encodes CDR1 SGHTA and CDR2 FQGNSA. The V gene lost 5 bases and the J gene lost 0 bases, with 7 bases spanning the gap. The CDR3 spans 13 residues. The DNA of the CDR3 is TGTGCCAGCAGCAGCAGTGCTAACTATGGCTACACCTTC. Its protein product is CASSSSANYGYTF.

This rearrangement joins TRBV12-3 or TRBV12-4 to TRBJ1-1; 9 bases line up with TRBD1. The CDR3 runs to 15 residues. With 8 bases clipped from V and 0 bases from J, the junction kept 7 bases outside the gene matches. CDR3 region: CASGVDRGLNTEAFF. CDR3 sequence (DNA): TGTGCCAGCGGTGTGGACAGGGGATTGAACACTGAAGCTTTCTTT.

This clonotype was recorded many times. This rearrangement joins TRBV28 to TRBJ1-2; no clear D. V was trimmed by 4 bases and J by 9 bases, leaving 6 bases between them. Germline V gene lookup returns CDR1 MDHEN and CDR2 SYDVKM. This CDR3 contains 10 residues. CDR3 amino acids: CASSSTSYTF. The DNA for the CDR3 is TGTGCCAGCAGTTCCACCAGCTACACCTTC.